The clone carrying this TCR beta chain has only a few counts. Its target is not known. This entry comes from a study of a mutant IDH1 vaccine in newly diagnosed glioma. As for the study in general: Once 4-6 weeks had passed after radiotherapy alone, vaccination started, or it started with temozolomide cycles. Former treatment meant radiotherapy, temozolomide, or both; the majority had gotten both. Study results and caveats: It seemed that pseudoprogression was not linked to changes in the top peripheral T cell clonotypes.

The CDR3 runs 11 residues. CDR1 and CDR2 (germline): LNHDA, SQIVND (reference sequence). V was cut by 3 bases and J by 7 bases, with 7 bases left in between. Repertoires were generated with immunoSEQ multiplex PCR, while TCRdb's copy carries only in-frame clones and drops some. Here the sample spans tens of thousands of clones, roughly three quarters being singletons. Sample time point: week 11, during vaccination. Each dose delivered 300 ug of mutant IDH1 20-mer peptide subcutaneously with imiquimod. Newly diagnosed WHO grade 3 or 4 IDH1-mutant, ATRX-lost astrocytomas were identified in the donors. The sequenced sample was peripheral blood mononuclear cells (PBMCs), obtained from a glioma patient whose treatment included an IDH1 peptide vaccine. The receptor was derived from a man aged 18 to 29 with glioma. Some clones in this sample may be carry-over from other donors' samples. The chain couples TRBV19 to TRBJ2-7, with TRBD1 as a possible D gene (5 bases). CDR3 bases: TGTGCCAGTAGTATGGGGCGGGAGCAGTACTTC. Translation: CASSMGREQYF.